The 13 T cell receptor beta chains below come from one sample, sequenced in a study of shared clonotypes between healthy human individuals. Produced via immunoSEQ multiplex PCR; TCRdb's table is partial and in-frame only. The table shows more than 2,000,000 clones, with approximately 90% occurring only once. The sequenced sample consisted of naive CD4+ T cells sorted from blood. The subset was: CD45RA+ positively selected. Receptor source: a man younger than 35 in good health.

The chain joins TRBV18 to TRBJ2-1; 13 nucleotides agree with TRBD2. The CDR3 has 17 amino acids. J gave up 2 bases and V 6 bases, and 7 bases lay outside the gene matches. CDR1 and CDR2 (germline): KGHSH, LQKENI. Written as DNA, the CDR3 is TGTGCCAGCTCCCCCGGACTAGCGGGAGACGCCTACAATGAGCAGTTCTTC. It encodes CASSPGLAGDAYNEQFF.

As for this clone: An end of the junction does not agree with germline; a read error may underlie this. This rearrangement joins TRBV6-5 to TRBJ2-2; D ambiguous. Germline V lookup: CDR1 MNHEY, CDR2 SVGAGI. The CDR3 is made up of 13 amino acids. CDR3 nucleotides: TGTGCCAGCAGTTACCAGAACTCCGGGGAGCTGTTTTTT. Translating gives CASSYQNSGELFF.

The chain has TRBV7-2 and TRBJ2-5; D possibly corresponds to TRBD2 (6 bases). This CDR3 comprises 16 residues. Germline V gene data show CDR1 as SGHTA and CDR2 as FQGNSA. Trimming shortened V by 3 bases and J by 5 bases, and 19 bases separated the two germline ends. CDR3 protein: CASSLWRRDLGETQYF. CDR3 DNA sequence: TGTGCCAGCAGCTTGTGGCGGAGGGACCTTGGGGAGACCCAGTACTTC.

The chain employs TRBV18 and TRBJ2-7; D may be TRBD2 (7 bases). Germline CDR1 is KGHSH and CDR2 is LQKENI. The CDR3 has 13 amino acids. The germline V and J ends were trimmed by 6 bases and 0 bases, with 9 bases remaining between them. CDR3 in amino acids: CASSGGLSYEQYF. DNA of the CDR3: TGTGCCAGCTCGGGGGGGCTCTCCTACGAGCAGTACTTC.

This chain connects TRBV11-2 to TRBJ2-5, with 12 positions matching TRBD2. This CDR3 spans 17 amino acids. V was clipped by 1 base and J by 5 bases; unmatched bases: 8. Per the germline V gene, CDR1 is SGHAT and CDR2 is FQNNGV. The CDR3 region is CASSLVSSGGARETQYF. CDR3 bases: TGTGCCAGCAGCTTAGTATCTAGCGGGGGGGCCCGTGAGACCCAGTACTTC.

The chain uses TRBV5-1 and TRBJ2-7; 8 bases are shared with TRBD1. The V segment lost 4 bases and the J segment 4 bases; nucleotides outside the gene matches: 4. The CDR3 has 13 amino acids. Germline assignment: CDR1 SGHRS and CDR2 YFSETQ. CDR3 loop: CASSQGAEYEQYF. CDR3 in DNA: TGCGCCAGCAGCCAGGGGGCGGAGTACGAGCAGTACTTC.

This chain connects TRBV21-1 to TRBJ1-2. TRBV21-1 is a pseudogene locus. The CDR3 length is 16 residues. The CDR3 reads CASRYSLLGLRRGYTF. CDR3 DNA: TGTGCCAGCAGATATTCCCTCCTGGGTTTAAGGCGCGGCTACACCTTC.

The DNA of the CDR3 is TGCAGCCTCGGGGTCACAGAGACCCAGTACTTC. It specifies CSLGVTETQYF. V and J are TRBV20-1 and TRBJ2-5; perhaps TRBD2 as D (5 bases). CDR1 is DFQATT and CDR2 is SNEGSKA in the germline V gene (reference sequence). The CDR3 length is 11 residues.

The chain uses TRBV6-5 and TRBJ2-1; TRBD2 agrees at 10 bases. The germline CDR1 and CDR2 sequences are MNHEY and SVGAGI. V shed 0 bases, J shed 10 bases, and the junction held 9 bases outside the gene matches. CDR3 length: 16 amino acids. The CDR3 sequence is CASSYSLAGGKGEQFF. The CDR3 DNA reads TGTGCCAGCAGTTACTCCTTAGCGGGAGGTAAGGGGGAGCAGTTCTTC.

This chain uses TRBV5-1 with TRBJ1-2; D perhaps matches TRBD1 (6 bases). V lost 3 bases and J 8 bases, leaving 14 bases between the germline ends. In germline, CDR1 is SGHRS, CDR2 YFSETQ. CDR3 length equals 13 residues. The CDR3 reads CASSSGGRRGYTF. The CDR3 nucleotides are TGCGCCAGCAGCTCGGGGGGCCGCCGAGGCTACACCTTC.

V gene TRBV9 combines with J gene TRBJ2-5; D possibly matches TRBD1 or TRBD2 (5 bases each). The CDR3 is made up of 14 amino acids. Germline lookup yields CDR1 SGDLS and CDR2 YYNGEE. The germline V and J ends were trimmed by 2 bases and 2 bases, with 10 bases remaining between them. In DNA form, the CDR3 reads TGTGCCAGCAGCGTTTCGGGGCCTCAAGAGACCCAGTACTTC. The encoded protein is CASSVSGPQETQYF.

V is TRBV6-5 and J is TRBJ2-7; D ambiguous. The CDR3 length is 13 residues. The ends were cut back, 6 bases at V and 4 bases at J, with 13 bases in the middle. From germline, CDR1 is MNHEY and CDR2 SVGAGI. The CDR3 here is CASSNQLKYEQYF. CDR3 DNA: TGTGCCAGCAGCAATCAACTCAAATACGAGCAGTACTTC.

The sample holds one count of this clone. This sample also contains other DNA sequences that code for the same CDR3. The chain recombines TRBV30 with TRBJ1-3, with D hard to call. Trimming took off 4 bases at V and 3 bases at J, with 7 bases between the two ends. Germline CDR1 is GTSNPN and CDR2 is SVGIG (reference sequence). This CDR3 has 12 residues. In nucleotides, the CDR3 is TGTGCCTGGACCGGGGATGGAAACACCATATATTTT. It translates to CAWTGDGNTIYF.